This TCR beta chain came from a study of shared clonotypes between healthy human individuals. Overall study context: Participating donors consisted of a couple of women and three men aged 18 to 49. Per-donor plates numbered three CD4 naive, three CD4 memory, two CD8 naive and one CD8 memory.

A note on this clone: Its antigen is not known.

The study's findings and limits: Clonotypes shared by all four sorted-subset donors had higher generation probabilities than non-shared clonotypes. Measured sharing among donors was expected to vary with sequencing depth.

CDR1 SGHRS and CDR2 YFSETQ come from the germline V gene. The CDR3 has 16 amino acids. V trimming: 2 bases; J trimming: 5 bases; junction bases outside the gene matches: 11. CD8 cells regarded as naive lacked CD45RO, were positively chosen for CCR7, and omitted terminally differentiated effector memory CD45RA+ cells. Measured with immunoSEQ multiplex PCR; TCRdb has only the in-frame clones, and not every one. The sample has roughly 2,000,000 clones, roughly 94% seen once. This chain links TRBV5-1 with TRBJ2-7; 9 bases align to TRBD1. Sequenced input: naive CD8+ T cells sorted from blood. This sequence originates from a man aged 18-30 years in good health. The chain's CDR3 is CASSFGYGQGRHEQYF. In nucleotides, the CDR3 is TGCGCCAGCAGCTTTGGGTACGGACAGGGGCGCCACGAGCAGTACTTC.